Presented here are 26 T cell receptor beta chains from one specimen sequenced in a study of beta chain features in type 1 diabetes. TCRB transcripts that were expressed got sequenced, as all of the isolated RNA had been reverse transcribed. The data were produced by immunoSEQ multiplex PCR, yet TCRdb's version contains in-frame clones alone and is incomplete. The repertoire holds about 220,000 clones, with roughly 11% as singletons. What was sequenced was central memory CD4+ T cells from blood. The receptors shown here come from a man between 18 and 35 years old in good health.

Only a few counts were recorded for this clone. This chain uses TRBV28 with TRBJ2-1, with a tentative D call TRBD1 (5 bases). Germline V lookup: CDR1 MDHEN, CDR2 SYDVKM. The CDR3 consists of 13 residues. V shed 7 bases and J shed 6 bases, with 13 bases lying between them. CDR3 sequence (DNA): TGTGCCAGCAAAAAGATTCAGGGCAATGAGCAGTTCTTC. It is translated as CASKKIQGNEQFF.

The V call is TRBV7-3, the J call TRBJ1-1, with D unclear. Trimming pared 9 bases from V and 2 bases from J, leaving 13 bases between. Germline values: CDR1 SGHTA, CDR2 FQGTGA. This CDR3 has 13 amino acids. This CDR3 reads CASRKTANTEAFF. Written as DNA, the CDR3 is TGTGCCAGTCGCAAAACAGCAAACACTGAAGCTTTCTTT.

The genes are TRBV5-4 and TRBJ2-3; TRBD1 or TRBD2 may be the D gene (5 bases each). Trimming cost V 4 bases and J 4 bases, with 25 bases left between them. This CDR3 comprises 18 residues. The germline CDR1 and CDR2 sequences are SGHNT and YYREEE (reference sequence). CDR3 residues: CASSPKPTRTVRADTQYF. CDR3 in DNA: TGTGCCAGCAGCCCCAAGCCTACTAGGACCGTCAGGGCAGATACGCAGTATTTT.

This chain joins TRBV29-1 and TRBJ2-5; TRBD2 aligns across 10 bases. In germline, CDR1 is SQVTM, CDR2 ANQGSEA. V lost 4 bases and J lost 1; bases outside the gene matches: 6. The length of the CDR3 is 15 residues. The CDR3 DNA reads TGCAGCGTTGTCTTGTCTAGCGGGAGCCAAGAGACCCAGTACTTC. It is translated as CSVVLSSGSQETQYF.

Details on this clone: In the same sample, other DNA sequences code for this CDR3. The chain joins TRBV6-4 to TRBJ2-2; D call uncertain. Germline-derived CDR1 and CDR2 are MRHNA and SNTAGT. V lost 0 bases to trimming and J lost 0 bases, with 8 bases between them. This CDR3 region has 16 residues. The chain's CDR3 is CASSDSWGTNTGELFF. The DNA of the CDR3 is TGTGCCAGCAGTGACTCGTGGGGTACGAACACCGGGGAGCTGTTTTTT.

This chain links TRBV12-5 with TRBJ2-1, with a possible D match to TRBD1 (6 bases). V dropped 7 bases and J dropped 4 bases, with 14 bases sitting between them. The CDR3 has 14 residues. Germline V CDR1 and CDR2: LGHNT, FRNRAP. This chain's CDR3 is CASAPTQGYNEQFF. The CDR3 nucleotides are TGTGCTAGTGCCCCGACTCAGGGGTACAATGAGCAGTTCTTC.

This clone occurred a few times. The chain couples TRBV4-1 to TRBJ1-5; TRBD1 is a possible D gene (6 bases). Trimming cost V 0 bases and J 5 bases, with 14 bases left between them. CDR3 length: 16 amino acids. Germline V gene data show CDR1 as MGHRA and CDR2 as YSYEKL. CDR3 DNA sequence: TGCGCCAGCAGCCAAGATGCAGGGGCCACTTATCAGCCCCAGCATTTT. Translation: CASSQDAGATYQPQHF.

This chain uses TRBV30 with TRBJ2-7, with unresolved D. The length of the CDR3 is 12 residues. Germline V lookup: CDR1 GTSNPN, CDR2 SVGIG (reference sequence). V lost 4 bases, J lost 3 bases, and 10 bases lay in between. The CDR3 nucleotides are TGTGCCTGGACAGCTCAGAACTACGAGCAGTACTTC. As protein: CAWTAQNYEQYF.

The V call is TRBV6-6, the J call TRBJ2-1; D unresolved. V was trimmed by 5 bases and J by 0 bases, leaving 5 bases between them. This CDR3 contains 13 residues. CDR1 and CDR2 (germline): MNHNY, SVGAGI (reference sequence). CDR3 in amino acids: CASSTGSYNEQFF. For the CDR3, the DNA is TGTGCCAGCAGTACCGGCTCCTACAATGAGCAGTTCTTC.

The CDR3 sequence is CASSQVTSGHNEQFF. DNA of the CDR3: TGTGCCAGCAGCCAAGTTACTAGCGGACATAATGAGCAGTTCTTC. This sequence joins TRBV4-2 and TRBJ2-1, with 8 bases that match TRBD2. CDR1 LGHNA and CDR2 YNFKEQ come from the germline V gene. There are 15 residues in the CDR3. V shed 1 base, J shed 7 bases, and the junction held 6 bases outside the gene matches.

Only a few counts were recorded for this clone. The chain uses TRBV27 and TRBJ2-6; TRBD1 agrees at 7 bases. Unmatched junction bases numbered 12, after V lost 8 bases and J lost 2 bases. This CDR3 comprises 17 residues. CDR1 MNHEY and CDR2 SMNVEV come from the germline V gene (reference sequence). DNA for the CDR3: TGTGCCAGCCGACTGACAGGGAAACAAGCTGGGGCCAACGTCCTGACTTTC. Translating it yields CASRLTGKQAGANVLTF.

In this sample, this clone turned up many times. This same CDR3 is encoded by further DNA sequences in the sample. This chain connects TRBV14 to TRBJ2-7; TRBD1 might be the D (6 bases). The CDR3 runs to 17 residues. V lost 0 bases and J 1 base, leaving 16 bases between the germline ends. Germline V gene sequence: CDR1 SGHDN, CDR2 FVKESK. CDR3 amino acids: CASSQDLPGAGSYEQYF. In nucleotides, the CDR3 is TGTGCCAGCAGCCAAGATCTGCCAGGGGCCGGTTCCTACGAGCAGTACTTC.

Concerning this clone: Other DNA sequences in this specimen translate into the identical CDR3. This rearrangement joins TRBV29-1 to TRBJ2-7; the match to TRBD1 covers 9 bases. The ends lost 4 bases at V and 0 bases at J; junction bases unmatched: 4. The germline gives CDR1 SQVTM, CDR2 ANQGSEA. There are 14 residues in the CDR3. The CDR3 loop is CSVGRDRDSYEQYF. CDR3 bases: TGCAGCGTTGGAAGGGACAGGGACTCCTACGAGCAGTACTTC.

The table lists this clone with many counts. The V call is TRBV9, the J call TRBJ1-5; no clear D gene. The V gene's germline CDR1 is SGDLS and CDR2 YYNGEE. Trimming pared 2 bases from V and 9 bases from J, leaving 15 bases between. CDR3 length equals 14 residues. For the CDR3, the DNA is TGTGCCAGCAGCGTCACCAGTGATCCGATGCCCCAGCATTTT. Translating it yields CASSVTSDPMPQHF.

V and J are TRBV29-1 and TRBJ2-2; D not resolved. The CDR3 loop spans 12 amino acids. Trimming shortened V by 4 bases and J by 4 bases, and 7 bases separated the two germline ends. The germline V gene has CDR1 SQVTM and CDR2 ANQGSEA. In nucleotides, the CDR3 is TGCAGCGTTGGCCTCCCCACCGGGGAGCTGTTTTTT. Protein: CSVGLPTGELFF.

For the CDR3, the DNA is TGTGCCAGCAGTGTCGAACCCTACGAGCAGTACTTC. This encodes CASSVEPYEQYF. The rearrangement joins TRBV2 to TRBJ2-7; D gene ambiguous. The CDR3 is made up of 12 amino acids. The V gene lost 4 bases and the J gene lost 2 bases, with 6 bases spanning the gap. Germline V gene data show CDR1 as SNHLY and CDR2 as FYNNEI.

The chain employs TRBV6-5 and TRBJ2-7; D might be TRBD1 or TRBD2, each matching 5 bases. V shed 6 bases and J shed 4 bases, with 19 bases lying between them. Germline V CDR1 and CDR2: MNHEY, SVGAGI. This CDR3 contains 15 residues. The CDR3 is CASRRALRDRYEQYF. CDR3 coding DNA: TGTGCCAGCAGGAGAGCCCTCCGGGACCGGTACGAGCAGTACTTC.

This clone was seen a few times. The genes are TRBV25-1 and TRBJ2-1; no clear D. The CDR3 extends over 15 amino acids. Trimming took off 5 bases at V and 4 bases at J, with 15 bases between the two ends. Germline V gene sequence: CDR1 MGHDK, CDR2 SYGVNS. CDR3 sequence: CASSLGRPLYNEQFF. DNA of the CDR3: TGTGCCAGCAGTTTAGGACGGCCCCTTTACAATGAGCAGTTCTTC.

This clone has more than one count but fewer than ten. CDR3 sequence reads: CASSRGGNQETQYF. The DNA of the CDR3 is TGTGCCAGCAGCAGAGGCGGGAACCAAGAGACCCAGTACTTC. V is TRBV7-3 and J is TRBJ2-5; D possibly corresponds to TRBD2 (6 bases). Trimming removed 5 bases at V and 0 bases at J, with 10 bases between. Germline CDR1 SGHTA, CDR2 FQGTGA. This CDR3 region has 14 residues.

This clone was picked up a small number of times. The chain employs TRBV5-1 and TRBJ2-4, with TRBD2 as a possible D gene (6 bases). Germline values: CDR1 SGHRS, CDR2 YFSETQ. Trimming removed 3 bases at V and 1 base at J, with 20 bases between. The CDR3 totals 18 residues. CDR3 residues: CASSWDPLRGMAKNIQYF. DNA of the CDR3: TGCGCCAGCAGCTGGGACCCCTTGCGGGGAATGGCCAAAAACATTCAGTACTTC.

The chain has TRBV6-5 and TRBJ2-1; D is undetermined. Germline CDR1 is MNHEY and CDR2 is SVGAGI. The CDR3 sequence is 11 residues long. Trimming stripped 4 bases from V and 9 bases from J, with 7 bases between. The CDR3 DNA follows: TGTGCCAGCAGTTTCTCCTCTGAGCAGTTCTTC. It is translated as CASSFSSEQFF.

This sequence joins TRBV6-6 and TRBJ2-7; D is ambiguous. The CDR3 sequence is 12 residues long. Trimming cost V 2 bases and J 1 base, with 3 bases left between them. Germline values: CDR1 MNHNY, CDR2 SVGAGI (reference sequence). CDR3 nucleotides: TGTGCCAGCAGTTACACGTCCTACGAGCAGTACTTC. Translation: CASSYTSYEQYF.

This clone was seen ten or more times. The chain has TRBV6-5 and TRBJ2-1; D is undetermined. CDR3 length: 12 amino acids. V was pared by 0 bases and J by 8 bases, with 5 bases between. CDR1 MNHEY and CDR2 SVGAGI come from the germline V gene. This CDR3 is CASSYSSHEQFF. The CDR3 DNA reads as TGTGCCAGCAGTTACTCGTCCCATGAGCAGTTCTTC.

There are a few counts of this clone. The chain is built from TRBV19 and TRBJ2-7, with 13 bases identical to TRBD2. V shed 8 bases and J 7 bases; nucleotides not matched to a gene: 14. This CDR3 spans 16 amino acids. Germline V gene sequence: CDR1 LNHDA, CDR2 SQIVND (reference sequence). CDR3 in DNA: TGTGCCAGTCCCACTAGCGGGAGGGCCCTAAGCGGGGAGCAGTACTTC. It yields the protein CASPTSGRALSGEQYF.

Only a few counts were recorded for this clone. The chain combines TRBV30 with TRBJ1-1; D perhaps matches TRBD1 (5 bases). Germline-derived CDR1 and CDR2 are GTSNPN and SVGIG (reference sequence). The CDR3 length is 15 residues. V lost 2 bases, J lost 1 base, and 14 bases lay in between. In DNA, the CDR3 is TGTGCCTGGAGTCCACCGGGACCGTCGAACACTGAAGCTTTCTTT. It yields the protein CAWSPPGPSNTEAFF. The full variable domain, rest sourced from reference TRBV30 and TRBJ1-1, is SQTIHQWPATLVQPVGSPLSLECTVEGTSNPNLYWYRQAAGRGLQLLFYSVGIGQISSEVPQNLSASRPQDRQFILSSKKLLLSDSGFYLCAWSPPGPSNTEAFFGQGTRLTVV.

This clone has only a few counts. V usage is TRBV20-1 and J usage is TRBJ2-1; D unclear. V was clipped by 6 bases and J by 12 bases, with 15 bases between them. Germline lookup yields CDR1 DFQATT and CDR2 SNEGSKA (reference sequence). This CDR3 spans 11 amino acids. The CDR3 DNA is TGCAGTGCGGCCACTGGGCCCCCGCAGTTCTTC. Translated: CSAATGPPQFF.